The present T cell receptor beta chain was sequenced within a study of blood T cell repertoires in COVID-19. As for the study in general: The samples span acute and convalescent COVID-19 from the United States, Italy and Spain. PBMCs, B-cell-depleted T cells, or T cells were the source of the cDNA or gDNA that made up the material.

Methods used by the authors: The assay estimated nucleated cells by amplifying reference gene primers. Using immunoSEQ multiplex PCR, the repertoire was profiled, and TCRdb retains in-frame clones only, with some absent. The DNA gave D and trimming, while V, J and clone size come from that table. The sample holds over 90,000 clones, approximately 87% seen once. From germline, CDR1 is KGHSH and CDR2 LQKENI. Trimming took off 3 bases at V and 1 base at J, with 12 bases between the two ends. The CDR3 has 15 amino acids. This receptor was identified in a human donor in a cohort sampled during active or convalescent COVID-19. The sample consisted of peripheral blood. This sequence joins TRBV18 and TRBJ2-5; D ambiguous. The CDR3: CASSPGGLTQETQYF. In nucleotides, the CDR3 is TGTGCCAGCTCACCGGGTGGGCTTACCCAAGAGACCCAGTACTTC.